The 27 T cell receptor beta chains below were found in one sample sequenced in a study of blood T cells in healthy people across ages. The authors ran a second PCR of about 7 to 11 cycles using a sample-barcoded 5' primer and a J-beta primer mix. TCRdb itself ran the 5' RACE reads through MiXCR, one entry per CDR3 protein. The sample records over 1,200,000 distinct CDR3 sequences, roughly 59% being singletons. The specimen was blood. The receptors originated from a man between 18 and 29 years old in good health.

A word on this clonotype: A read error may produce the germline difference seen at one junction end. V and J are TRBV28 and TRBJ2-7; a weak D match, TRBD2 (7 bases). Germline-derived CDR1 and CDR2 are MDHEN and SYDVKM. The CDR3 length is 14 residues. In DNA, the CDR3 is TGTACCAGCAGTATACGGGGGGCACCCTACGAGCAGTACTTC. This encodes CTSSIRGAPYEQYF.

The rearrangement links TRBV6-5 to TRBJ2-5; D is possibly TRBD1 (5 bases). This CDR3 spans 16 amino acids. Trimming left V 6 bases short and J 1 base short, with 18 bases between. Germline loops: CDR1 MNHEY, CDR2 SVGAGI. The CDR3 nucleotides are TGTGCCAGCAGCCGGCGACAGACCTGGGGCCAAGAGACCCAGTACTTC. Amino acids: CASSRRQTWGQETQYF.

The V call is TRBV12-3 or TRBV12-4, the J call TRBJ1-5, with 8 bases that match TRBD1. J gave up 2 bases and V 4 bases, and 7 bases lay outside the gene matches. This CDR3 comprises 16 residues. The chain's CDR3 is CASSSTPGQGNQPQHF. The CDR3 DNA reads TGTGCCAGCAGTTCCACACCGGGACAGGGCAATCAGCCCCAGCATTTT.

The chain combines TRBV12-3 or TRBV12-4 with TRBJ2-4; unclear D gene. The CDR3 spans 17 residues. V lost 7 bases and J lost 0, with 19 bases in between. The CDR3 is CASTIQTDDLAKNIQYF. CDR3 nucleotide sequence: TGTGCCAGCACAATCCAAACAGATGACCTAGCCAAAAACATTCAGTACTTC.

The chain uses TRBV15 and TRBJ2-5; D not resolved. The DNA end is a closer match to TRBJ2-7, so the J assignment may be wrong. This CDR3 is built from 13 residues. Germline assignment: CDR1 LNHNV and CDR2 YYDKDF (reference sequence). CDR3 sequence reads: CATSPTHRHEQYF. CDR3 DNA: TGTGCCACCAGCCCGACTCACCGCCACGAGCAGTACTTC.

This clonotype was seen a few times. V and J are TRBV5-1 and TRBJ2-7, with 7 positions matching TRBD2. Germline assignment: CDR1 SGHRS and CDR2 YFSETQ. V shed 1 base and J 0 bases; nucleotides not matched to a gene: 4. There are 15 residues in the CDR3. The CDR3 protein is CASSLSGRSSYEQYF. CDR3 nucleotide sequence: TGCGCCAGCAGCTTGTCCGGGAGGAGCTCCTACGAGCAGTACTTC.

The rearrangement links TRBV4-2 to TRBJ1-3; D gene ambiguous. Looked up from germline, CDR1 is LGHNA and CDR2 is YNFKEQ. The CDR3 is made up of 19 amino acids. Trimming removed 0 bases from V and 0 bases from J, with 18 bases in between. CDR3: CASSQEIPVASGSGNTIYF. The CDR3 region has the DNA TGTGCCAGCAGCCAAGAAATCCCGGTGGCATCAGGCTCTGGAAACACCATATATTTT.

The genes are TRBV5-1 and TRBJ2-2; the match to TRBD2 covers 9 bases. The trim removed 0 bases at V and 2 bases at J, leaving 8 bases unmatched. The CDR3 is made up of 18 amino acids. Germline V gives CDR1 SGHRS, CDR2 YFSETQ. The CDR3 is CASSLEASGTLNTGELFF. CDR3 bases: TGCGCCAGCAGCTTGGAGGCTAGCGGGACCCTTAACACCGGGGAGCTGTTTTTT.

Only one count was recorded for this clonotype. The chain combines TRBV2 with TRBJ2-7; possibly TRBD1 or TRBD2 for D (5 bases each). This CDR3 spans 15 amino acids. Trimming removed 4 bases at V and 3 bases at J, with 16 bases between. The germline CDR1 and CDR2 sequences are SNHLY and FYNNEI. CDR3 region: CASSGRGPEGYEQYF. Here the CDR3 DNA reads TGTGCCAGCAGTGGCCGGGGCCCTGAGGGCTACGAGCAGTACTTC.

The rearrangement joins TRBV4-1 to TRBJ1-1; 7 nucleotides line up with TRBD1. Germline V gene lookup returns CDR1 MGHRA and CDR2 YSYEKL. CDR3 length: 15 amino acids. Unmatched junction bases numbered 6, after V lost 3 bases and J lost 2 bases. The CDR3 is CASSHRQGRNTEAFF. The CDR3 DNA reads TGCGCCAGCAGCCATCGACAGGGTCGAAACACTGAAGCTTTCTTT.

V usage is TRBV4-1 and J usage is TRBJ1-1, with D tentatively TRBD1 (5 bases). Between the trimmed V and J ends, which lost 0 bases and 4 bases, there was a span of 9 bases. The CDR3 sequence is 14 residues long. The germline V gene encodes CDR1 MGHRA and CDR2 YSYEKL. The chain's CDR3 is CASSQEPGTTEAFF. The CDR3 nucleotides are TGCGCCAGCAGCCAAGAACCGGGGACCACTGAAGCTTTCTTT.

CDR3 DNA: TGTGCCAGCTCACCACCCAGTAGCGCTAACTATGGCTACACCTTC. Residues: CASSPPSSANYGYTF. The J gene is TRBJ1-2, the V gene TRBV18, with unresolved D. Trimming took off 0 bases at V and 0 bases at J, with 8 bases between the two ends. Germline V gene data show CDR1 as KGHSH and CDR2 as LQKENI. This CDR3 is built from 15 residues.

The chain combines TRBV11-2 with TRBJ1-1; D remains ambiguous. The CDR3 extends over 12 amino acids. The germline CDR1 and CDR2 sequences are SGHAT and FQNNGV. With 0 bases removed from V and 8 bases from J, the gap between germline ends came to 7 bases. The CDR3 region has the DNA TGTGCCAGCAGCTTAGATTTGGAGGAAGCTTTCTTT. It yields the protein CASSLDLEEAFF.

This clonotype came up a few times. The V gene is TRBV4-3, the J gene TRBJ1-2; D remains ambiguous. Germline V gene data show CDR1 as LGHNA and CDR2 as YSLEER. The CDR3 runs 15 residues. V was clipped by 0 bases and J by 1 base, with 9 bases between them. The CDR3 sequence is CASSQDRGFNYGYTF. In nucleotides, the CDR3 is TGCGCCAGCAGCCAAGATCGAGGCTTTAACTATGGCTACACCTTC.

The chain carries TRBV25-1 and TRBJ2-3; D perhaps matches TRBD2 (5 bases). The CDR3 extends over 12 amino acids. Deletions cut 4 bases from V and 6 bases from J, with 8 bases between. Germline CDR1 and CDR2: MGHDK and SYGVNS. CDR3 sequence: CASSGGWDTQYF. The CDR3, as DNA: TGTGCCAGCAGTGGCGGGTGGGATACGCAGTATTTT.

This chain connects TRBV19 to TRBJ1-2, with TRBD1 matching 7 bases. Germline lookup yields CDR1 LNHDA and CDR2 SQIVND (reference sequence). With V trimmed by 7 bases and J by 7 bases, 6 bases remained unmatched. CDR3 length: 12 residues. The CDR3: CASNTGVSGYTF. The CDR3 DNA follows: TGTGCCAGTAATACAGGGGTCAGTGGCTACACCTTC.

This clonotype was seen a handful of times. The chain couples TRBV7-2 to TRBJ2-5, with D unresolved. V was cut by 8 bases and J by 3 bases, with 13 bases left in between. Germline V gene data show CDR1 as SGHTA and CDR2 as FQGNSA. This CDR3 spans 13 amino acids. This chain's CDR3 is CASALPLKETQYF. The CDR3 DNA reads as TGTGCCAGCGCCCTACCCTTAAAAGAGACCCAGTACTTC. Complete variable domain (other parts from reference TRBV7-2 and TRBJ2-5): GAGVSQSPSNKVTEKGKDVELRCDPISGHTALYWYRQSLGQGLEFLIYFQGNSAPDKSGLPSDRFSAERTGGSVSTLTIQRTQQEDSAVYLCASALPLKETQYFGPGTRLLVL.

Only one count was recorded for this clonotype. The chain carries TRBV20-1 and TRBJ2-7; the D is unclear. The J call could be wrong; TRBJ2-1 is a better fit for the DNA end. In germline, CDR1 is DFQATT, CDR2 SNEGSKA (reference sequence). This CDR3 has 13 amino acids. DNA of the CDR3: TGCAGTGCTAGAAGGACCAATTACAATGAGCAGTTCTTC. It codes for CSARRTNYNEQFF.

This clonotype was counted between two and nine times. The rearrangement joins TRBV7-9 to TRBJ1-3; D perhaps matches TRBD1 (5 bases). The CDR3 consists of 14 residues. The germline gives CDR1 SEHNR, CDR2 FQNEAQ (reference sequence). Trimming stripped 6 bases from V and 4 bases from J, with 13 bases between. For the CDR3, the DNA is TGTGCCAGCAGACCAACAGGAGAAGGAAACACCATATATTTT. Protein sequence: CASRPTGEGNTIYF.

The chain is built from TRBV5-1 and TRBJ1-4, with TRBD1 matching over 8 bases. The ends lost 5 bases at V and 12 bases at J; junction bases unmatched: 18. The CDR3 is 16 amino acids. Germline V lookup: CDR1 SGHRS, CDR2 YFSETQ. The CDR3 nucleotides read TGCGCCAGCAGTCTAGGACAGGGCTCCCTTGGAGGGGAACTGTTTTTT. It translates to CASSLGQGSLGGELFF.

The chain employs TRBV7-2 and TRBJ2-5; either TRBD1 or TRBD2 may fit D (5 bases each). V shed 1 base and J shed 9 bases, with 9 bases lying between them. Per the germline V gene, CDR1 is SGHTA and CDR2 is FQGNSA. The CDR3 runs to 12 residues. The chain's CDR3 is CASSLDVGPQYF. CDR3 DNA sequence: TGTGCCAGCAGCTTAGACGTGGGACCCCAGTACTTC.

CDR3 region: CASSLLQSHPRDEQYF. As DNA, the CDR3 is TGTGCCAGCAGTTTACTTCAGTCTCATCCTCGCGACGAGCAGTACTTC. The gene calls are TRBV27 and TRBJ2-7, with D hard to call. V lost 2 bases and J 5 bases, leaving 19 bases between the germline ends. The germline gives CDR1 MNHEY, CDR2 SMNVEV (reference sequence). The CDR3 covers 16 residues.

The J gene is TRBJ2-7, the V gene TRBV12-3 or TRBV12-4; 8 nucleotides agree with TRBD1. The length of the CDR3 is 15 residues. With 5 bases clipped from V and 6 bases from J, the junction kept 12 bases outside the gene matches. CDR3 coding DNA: TGTGCCAGCAGTAAACGACAGGGGTCGTTAGGCGAGCAGTACTTC. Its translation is CASSKRQGSLGEQYF.

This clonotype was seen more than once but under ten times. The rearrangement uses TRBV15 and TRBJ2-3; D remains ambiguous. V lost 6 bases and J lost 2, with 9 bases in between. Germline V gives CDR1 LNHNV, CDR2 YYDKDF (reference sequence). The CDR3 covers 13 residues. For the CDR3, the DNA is TGTGCCACCAGGTCAGGAAACACAGATACGCAGTATTTT. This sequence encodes CATRSGNTDTQYF.

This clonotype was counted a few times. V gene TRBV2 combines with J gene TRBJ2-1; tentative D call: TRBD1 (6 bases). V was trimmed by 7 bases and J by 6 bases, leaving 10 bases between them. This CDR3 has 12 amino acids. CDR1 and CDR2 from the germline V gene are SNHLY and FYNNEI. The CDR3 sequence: CASKAGANEQFF. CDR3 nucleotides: TGTGCCAGCAAGGCAGGGGCCAATGAGCAGTTCTTC. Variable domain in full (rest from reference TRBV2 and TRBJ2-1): EPEVTQTPSHQVTQMGQEVILRCVPISNHLYFYWYRQILGQKVEFLVSFYNNEISEKSEIFDDQFSVERPDGSNFTLKIRSTKLEDSAMYFCASKAGANEQFFGPGTRLTVL.

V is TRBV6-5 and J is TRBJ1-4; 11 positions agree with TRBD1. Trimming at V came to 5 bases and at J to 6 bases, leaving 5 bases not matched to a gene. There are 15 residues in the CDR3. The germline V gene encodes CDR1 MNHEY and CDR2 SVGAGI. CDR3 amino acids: CASSPGQGADEKLFF. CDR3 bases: TGTGCCAGCAGTCCAGGACAGGGGGCTGATGAAAAACTGTTTTTT.

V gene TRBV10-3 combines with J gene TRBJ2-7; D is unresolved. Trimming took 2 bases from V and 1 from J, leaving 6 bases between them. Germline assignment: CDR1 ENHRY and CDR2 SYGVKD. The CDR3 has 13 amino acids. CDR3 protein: CAISEGLSYEQYF. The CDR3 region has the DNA TGTGCCATCAGTGAGGGTCTGTCCTACGAGCAGTACTTC.